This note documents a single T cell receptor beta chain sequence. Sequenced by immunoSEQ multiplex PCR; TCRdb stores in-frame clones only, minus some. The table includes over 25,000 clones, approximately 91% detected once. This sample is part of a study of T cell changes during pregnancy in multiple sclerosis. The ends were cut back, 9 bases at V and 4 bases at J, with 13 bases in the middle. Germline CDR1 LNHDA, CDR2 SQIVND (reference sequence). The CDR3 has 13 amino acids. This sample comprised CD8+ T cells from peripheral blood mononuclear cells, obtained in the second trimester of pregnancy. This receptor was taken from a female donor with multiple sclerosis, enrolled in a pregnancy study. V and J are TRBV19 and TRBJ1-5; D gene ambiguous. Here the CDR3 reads CASSGQLNQPQHF. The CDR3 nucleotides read TGTGCCAGCAGCGGGCAGCTAAATCAGCCCCAGCATTTT.